These 16 T cell receptor beta chains came from one sample sequenced in a study of response to subunit inactivated influenza vaccine. TCRdb called the RT-PCR reads again in MiXCR, with one record for every CDR3 protein. The data show hundreds of thousands of distinct CDR3 sequences, 20% to 25% seen once. The input for sequencing was PBMCs from blood, taken 21 months after vaccination. These receptors all come from a man aged 45-69 years who received an inactivated influenza vaccine.

This clonotype was detected only a few times. This chain connects TRBV15 to TRBJ1-1; TRBD1 aligns across 7 bases. V shed 0 bases, J shed 1 base, and the junction held 2 bases outside the gene matches. This CDR3 contains 15 residues. Looked up from germline, CDR1 is LNHNV and CDR2 is YYDKDF (reference sequence). For the CDR3, the DNA is TGTGCCACCAGCAGAGAGACAGGGAGGAACACTGAAGCTTTCTTT. Its protein product is CATSRETGRNTEAFF.

This clonotype showed up many times. The chain employs TRBV28 and TRBJ1-3; tentatively, D is TRBD1 (5 bases). V gave up 5 bases and J gave up 7 bases, with 12 bases separating them. From germline, CDR1 is MDHEN and CDR2 SYDVKM. The length of the CDR3 is 13 residues. CDR3 in DNA: TGTGCCAGCAGTCTACCGGGGGTCAACACCATATATTTT. Amino acids: CASSLPGVNTIYF.

This clonotype occurred a few times. V gene TRBV19 combines with J gene TRBJ1-2; no clear D. Germline-derived CDR1 and CDR2 are LNHDA and SQIVND (reference sequence). Trimming took off 1 base at V and 2 bases at J, with 8 bases between the two ends. This CDR3 contains 14 residues. CDR3 amino acids: CASSIGRQNYGYTF. In DNA form, the CDR3 reads TGTGCCAGTAGTATAGGACGACAAAACTATGGCTACACCTTC.

The chain uses TRBV24-1 and TRBJ1-2; the D is unclear. Germline-derived CDR1 and CDR2 are KGHDR and SFDVKD. V dropped 4 bases and J dropped 8 bases, with 7 bases sitting between them. CDR3 length: 11 amino acids. The CDR3 region is CATSDSWGYTF. The CDR3 DNA reads as TGTGCCACCAGTGACTCTTGGGGCTACACCTTC.

The chain has TRBV29-1 and TRBJ1-3, with D possibly TRBD1 on 5 matching bases. The CDR3 runs 13 residues. Germline loops: CDR1 SQVTM, CDR2 ANQGSEA. The ends were cut back, 5 bases at V and 0 bases at J, with 8 bases in the middle. The CDR3 DNA is TGCAGCGTTTCGGACATCTCTGGAAACACCATATATTTT. Protein sequence: CSVSDISGNTIYF.

The table lists this clonotype with a few counts. The genes are TRBV28 and TRBJ1-6, with 9 nucleotides matching TRBD1. Per germline, CDR1 MDHEN and CDR2 SYDVKM. The CDR3 covers 13 residues. With 7 bases clipped from V and 7 bases from J, the junction kept 2 bases outside the gene matches. The CDR3 is CASTGQGNSPLHF. In DNA form, the CDR3 reads TGTGCCAGCACGGGACAGGGAAATTCACCCCTCCACTTT.

This clonotype occurred a few times. The V and J genes are TRBV7-8 and TRBJ1-5; a weak D match, TRBD1 (5 bases). Germline-derived CDR1 and CDR2 are SGHVS and FQNEAQ. There are 15 residues in the CDR3. V lost 5 bases and J 0 bases, leaving 11 bases between the germline ends. The CDR3 spells CASSVRGGSNQPQHF. CDR3 in DNA: TGTGCCAGCAGCGTCCGTGGGGGTAGCAATCAGCCCCAGCATTTT.

The chain combines TRBV7-2 with TRBJ2-7, with 9 bases that match TRBD2. Germline V gene lookup returns CDR1 SGHTA and CDR2 FQGNSA. CDR3 length equals 15 residues. The ends lost 5 bases at V and 1 base at J; junction bases unmatched: 6. The CDR3 coding sequence is TGTGCCAGCAGCCGGTTAGCGGGGGCGTCCTACGAGCAGTACTTC. Amino acids: CASSRLAGASYEQYF.

This clonotype occurred a few times. This chain joins TRBV27 and TRBJ1-1; D remains ambiguous. V lost 3 bases, J lost 5 bases, and 13 bases lay in between. CDR3 length: 14 residues. In germline, CDR1 is MNHEY, CDR2 SMNVEV (reference sequence). The CDR3: CASSLLMGNTEAFF. Here the CDR3 DNA reads TGTGCCAGCAGTTTGTTGATGGGGAATACTGAAGCTTTCTTT.

A few counts support this clonotype. V gene TRBV5-1 combines with J gene TRBJ2-7; 13 bases are shared with TRBD2. The V gene's germline CDR1 is SGHRS and CDR2 YFSETQ. V lost 2 bases and J lost 4; bases outside the gene matches: 3. There are 15 residues in the CDR3. The CDR3 reads CASSLRTSGSYEQYF. DNA of the CDR3: TGCGCCAGCAGCTTACGGACTAGCGGGAGTTACGAGCAGTACTTC.

This clonotype has a count of ten or more. This chain links TRBV2 with TRBJ1-5, with D perhaps matching TRBD1 (6 bases). The CDR3 is made up of 13 amino acids. CDR1 is SNHLY, CDR2 FYNNEI, per germline. Trimming pared 5 bases from V and 3 bases from J, leaving 8 bases between. The CDR3 protein is CASSNRVNQPQHF. The CDR3 bases are TGTGCCAGCAGTAACAGGGTCAATCAGCCCCAGCATTTT.

The chain couples TRBV7-2 to TRBJ1-3; 7 bases align to TRBD1. The CDR3 runs to 14 residues. Germline V lookup: CDR1 SGHTA, CDR2 FQGNSA. V was clipped by 7 bases and J by 3 bases; unmatched bases: 6. CDR3: CASMPGGNGNTIYF. The DNA of the CDR3 is TGTGCCAGCATGCCAGGGGGAAATGGAAACACCATATATTTT.

This clonotype was seen just once. This chain joins TRBV10-3 and TRBJ2-7, with D hard to call. The V end lost 7 bases, the J end lost 3 bases, and 7 bases lay between the germline ends. This CDR3 has 11 residues. In germline, CDR1 is ENHRY, CDR2 SYGVKD. The CDR3 bases are TGTGCCATCAAAGGGAACTACGAGCAGTACTTC. This sequence encodes CAIKGNYEQYF.

The chain is built from TRBV6-2 or TRBV6-3 and TRBJ1-5, with TRBD1 matching over 8 bases. CDR1 MNHEY and CDR2 SVGEGT come from the germline V gene. The CDR3 has 19 amino acids. V shed 5 bases, J shed 0 bases, and the junction held 15 bases outside the gene matches. CDR3: CASSTSGGSFYNSNQPQHF. The CDR3 nucleotides are TGTGCCAGCAGTACTTCAGGGGGCTCCTTCTATAATAGCAATCAGCCCCAGCATTTT.

The V call is TRBV9, the J call TRBJ2-1; the match to TRBD2 covers 8 bases. Germline CDR1 and CDR2: SGDLS and YYNGEE. The CDR3 length is 16 residues. V shed 7 bases and J 4 bases; nucleotides not matched to a gene: 13. Written as DNA, the CDR3 is TGTGCCAGCGGAAGGGGTCATAGCGGGGTGTACAATGAGCAGTTCTTC. Translating it yields CASGRGHSGVYNEQFF.

The table lists this clonotype with a few counts. The V call is TRBV7-9, the J call TRBJ2-1, with D maybe TRBD2 (5 bases). V was shortened by 7 bases and J by 7 bases, with 8 bases between the two germline ends. The CDR3 runs to 11 residues. Per germline, CDR1 SEHNR and CDR2 FQNEAQ (reference sequence). CDR3 region: CASIWRNEQFF. CDR3 coding DNA: TGTGCCAGCATCTGGAGGAATGAGCAGTTCTTC.